This paragraph reports one T cell receptor beta chain. The antigen is not known. This record belongs to a study of somatic mutations in cytotoxic T cells in rheumatoid arthritis. General study points: Rheumatoid arthritis patients showed slight TRBV07 underrepresentation, and this was not adjusted for multiple comparisons. No age-related increase in CD8+ clonality was seen in healthy controls, but one was seen in rheumatoid arthritis patients.

TCRdb keeps only in-frame clones here, not all; method: immunoSEQ multiplex PCR. The sample carries 13,000 to 15,000 clones, approximately 80% recorded once. CDR3 length equals 12 residues. Germline V gene data show CDR1 as SGDLS and CDR2 as YYNGEE. Unmatched junction bases numbered 6, after V lost 7 bases and J lost 9 bases. The clonotype comes from an adult with rheumatoid arthritis. The rearrangement joins TRBV9 to TRBJ2-2; 7 bases align to TRBD2. The sequencing sample was made of CD8+ T cells sorted from blood. The CDR3 here is CASRGEMRELFF. The CDR3 DNA follows: TGTGCCAGCCGGGGGGAAATGCGGGAGCTGTTTTTT.